What follows are 8 T cell receptor beta chains derived from one specimen sequenced in a study of T cell changes during pregnancy in multiple sclerosis. The repertoire was sequenced with immunoSEQ multiplex PCR; TCRdb's copy has only in-frame clones and lacks some. Of some 73,000 clones listed, approximately 92% are singletons. The specimen comprised peripheral blood, sampled in the third trimester of pregnancy. Receptor source: a female donor in good health, enrolled as a control in a pregnancy study.

This chain joins TRBV7-2 and TRBJ2-5; 8 bases fit TRBD2. The V gene's germline CDR1 is SGHTA and CDR2 FQGNSA. With 5 bases clipped from V and 3 bases from J, the junction kept 5 bases outside the gene matches. CDR3 size: 14 residues. The CDR3 DNA follows: TGTGCCAGCAGCCTTAGCGGGGTGGAAGAGACCCAGTACTTC. It encodes CASSLSGVEETQYF. The whole variable domain, filled in from reference TRBV7-2 and TRBJ2-5, reads GAGVSQSPSNKVTEKGKDVELRCDPISGHTALYWYRQSLGQGLEFLIYFQGNSAPDKSGLPSDRFSAERTGGSVSTLTIQRTQQEDSAVYLCASSLSGVEETQYFGPGTRLLVL.

The sample holds one count of this clone. This chain connects TRBV19 to TRBJ1-1; 9 nucleotides align to TRBD1. The V and J ends lost 6 bases and 3 bases, in that order; junction bases with no gene match: 8. CDR1 is LNHDA, CDR2 SQIVND, per germline (reference sequence). The CDR3 has 15 amino acids. Here the CDR3 DNA reads TGTGCCAGTAGACTACAGGGGGCGGAGGACACTGAAGCTTTCTTT. Protein: CASRLQGAEDTEAFF.

The chain couples TRBV28 to TRBJ1-2, with D perhaps matching TRBD1 (5 bases). Germline V gene lookup returns CDR1 MDHEN and CDR2 SYDVKM. V was cut by 5 bases and J by 7 bases, with 11 bases left in between. This CDR3 is built from 12 residues. The CDR3 sequence: CASSPPGGGYTF. CDR3 nucleotides: TGTGCCAGCAGTCCCCCGGGGGGTGGCTACACCTTC.

V is TRBV2 and J is TRBJ2-3; possible D gene TRBD1, 5 bases. The CDR3 runs 14 residues. Germline V gene data show CDR1 as SNHLY and CDR2 as FYNNEI. Between the trimmed V and J ends, which lost 4 bases and 2 bases, there was a span of 10 bases. The CDR3 DNA follows: TGTGCCAGCAGTGCGCAGGGTATCACAGATACGCAGTATTTT. Translating gives CASSAQGITDTQYF.

The V and J genes are TRBV2 and TRBJ2-5; a weak D match, TRBD2 (5 bases). The CDR3 consists of 14 residues. The V end lost 8 bases, the J end lost 6 bases, and 19 bases lay between the germline ends. The germline V gene encodes CDR1 SNHLY and CDR2 FYNNEI. The CDR3 DNA reads TGTGCCAGCCGACCAACTAGGGATCCAAAGACCCAGTACTTC. Its protein product is CASRPTRDPKTQYF.

This rearrangement joins TRBV28 to TRBJ1-5; TRBD1 agrees at 10 bases. J lost 0 bases, V lost 3 bases, and 17 bases had no gene match. Germline assignment: CDR1 MDHEN and CDR2 SYDVKM. The CDR3 is made up of 21 amino acids. In DNA, the CDR3 is TGTGCCAGCAGTTTTCCTCCGACAGGGGGCCTTCGCGGGTCTAGCAATCAGCCCCAGCATTTT. Translated, it gives CASSFPPTGGLRGSSNQPQHF.

DNA of the CDR3: TGTGCCAGCAGTGGTATGGGACAGGGCTATTTTGGCTACACCTTC. Its protein is CASSGMGQGYFGYTF. The chain links TRBV6-1 to TRBJ1-2; 9 nucleotides match TRBD1. V shed 4 bases, J shed 7 bases, and the junction held 10 bases outside the gene matches. Germline CDR1 is MNHNS and CDR2 is SASEGT. This CDR3 has 15 amino acids.

The chain recombines TRBV30 with TRBJ2-3, with 8 bases identical to TRBD2. Germline V gene lookup returns CDR1 GTSNPN and CDR2 SVGIG (reference sequence). With V trimmed by 2 bases and J by 6 bases, 10 bases remained unmatched. The CDR3 spans 15 residues. CDR3 sequence: CAWSPAGGGSDTQYF. The CDR3 nucleotides read TGTGCCTGGAGTCCGGCGGGAGGTGGTTCCGATACGCAGTATTTT.